This T cell receptor (beta chain) was observed in a study of identical twins. This clonotype was detected only a few times. The junction departs from the called germline gene at one end, perhaps through a read error. The CDR3 is 18 amino acids. Germline CDR1 reads SNHLY; CDR2 reads FYNNEI. The cDNA had a unique molecular identifier and a template-switch universal primer site. TCRdb analysed the 5' RACE reads with MiXCR anew, one entry per CDR3 protein. The table records around 300,000 distinct CDR3 sequences, approximately 8.5% of them present only once. The data also belong to a second study, concerning yellow fever vaccine responses in identical twins.

This chain joins TRBV2 and TRBJ2-1; D possibly corresponds to TRBD2 (6 bases). The sample comprised memory (CD45RO+) T cells sorted from blood. This TCR was recovered from a woman between 18 and 29 years old in good health. CDR3 DNA: TGTGCCTGCAGTAGCCCGGGGCCCATAGCGGTCTCCTACAATGAGCAGTTCTTC. Translated, it gives CACSSPGPIAVSYNEQFF.